The 3 T cell receptor beta chains below all came from one sample that was sequenced in a study of identical twins. MiXCR was run by TCRdb on the 5' RACE reads, yielding one entry per CDR3 protein. The sample has around 510,000 distinct CDR3 sequences, roughly an eighth seen once. These sequences were also reported in another study, on yellow fever vaccine responses in identical twins.

Source material: CD4+ T cells sorted from blood. The source is a woman aged 18-29 years in good health.

This clonotype was detected only a few times. This chain joins TRBV7-9 and TRBJ2-6; D may be TRBD1 or TRBD2 (6 bases each). Germline CDR1 and CDR2: SEHNR and FQNEAQ (reference sequence). The CDR3 extends over 16 amino acids. V was shortened by 3 bases and J by 4 bases, with 13 bases between the two germline ends. The chain's CDR3 is CASSFIGGPGANVLTF. The CDR3 bases are TGTGCCAGCAGCTTTATAGGGGGGCCCGGGGCCAACGTCCTGACTTTC.

V and J are TRBV19 and TRBJ1-1, with 9 bases matching TRBD1. Germline CDR1 and CDR2: LNHDA and SQIVND (reference sequence). CDR3 length: 15 residues. The ends lost 5 bases at V and 6 bases at J; junction bases unmatched: 10. The CDR3: CASSGTGGYPAEAFF. CDR3 nucleotide sequence: TGTGCCAGTAGTGGCACAGGGGGCTATCCGGCTGAAGCTTTCTTT.

Ten or more counts support this clonotype. The chain employs TRBV11-2 and TRBJ2-5, with a weak D call TRBD2 (6 bases). The germline gives CDR1 SGHAT, CDR2 FQNNGV. Trimming took off 5 bases at V and 2 bases at J, with 12 bases between the two ends. The CDR3 is 14 residues long. The CDR3 DNA sequence: TGTGCCAGCAGCCCGACTAGAGATCAAGAGACCCAGTACTTC. It encodes CASSPTRDQETQYF.